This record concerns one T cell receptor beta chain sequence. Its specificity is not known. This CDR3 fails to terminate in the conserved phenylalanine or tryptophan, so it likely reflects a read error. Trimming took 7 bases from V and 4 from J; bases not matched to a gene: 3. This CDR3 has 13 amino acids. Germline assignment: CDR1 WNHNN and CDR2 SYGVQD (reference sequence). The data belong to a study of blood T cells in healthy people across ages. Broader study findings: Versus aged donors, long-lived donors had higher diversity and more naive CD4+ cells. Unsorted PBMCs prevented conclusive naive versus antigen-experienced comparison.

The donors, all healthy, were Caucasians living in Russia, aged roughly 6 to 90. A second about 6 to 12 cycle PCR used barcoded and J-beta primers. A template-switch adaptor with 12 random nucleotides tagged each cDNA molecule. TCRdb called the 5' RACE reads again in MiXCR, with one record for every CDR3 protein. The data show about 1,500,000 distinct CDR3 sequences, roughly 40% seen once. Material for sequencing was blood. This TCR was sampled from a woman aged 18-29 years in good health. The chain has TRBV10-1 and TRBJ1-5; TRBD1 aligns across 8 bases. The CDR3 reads CASTGGRNQPQHL. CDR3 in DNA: TGCGCCAGCACAGGGGGCAGGAATCAGCCCCAGCATCTT.